The following is a T cell receptor beta chain sequence with its context. Other DNA sequences in this sample translate to the same CDR3. These data belong to a study of blood T cell repertoires in COVID-19. Using immunoSEQ multiplex PCR, the repertoire was profiled, and TCRdb retains in-frame clones only, with some absent. The data hold a few hundred thousand clones, with around 85% observed a single time. CDR3 length: 12 amino acids. Germline V gives CDR1 GTSNPN, CDR2 SVGIG (reference sequence). V gave up 0 bases and J gave up 4 bases, with 6 bases separating them. Enrolled through a virtual design, the participants were between 18 and 89 years of age and came from under 30 US areas.

The specimen sequenced was PBMCs or T cells enriched from blood (not recorded which). This chain joins TRBV30 and TRBJ2-5, with D perhaps matching TRBD1 (6 bases). The TCR was taken from a woman aged 45-65 years who had recovered from COVID-19. CDR3 DNA: TGTGCCTGGAGTGTAGGGGGAGAGACCCAGTACTTC. This encodes CAWSVGGETQYF.